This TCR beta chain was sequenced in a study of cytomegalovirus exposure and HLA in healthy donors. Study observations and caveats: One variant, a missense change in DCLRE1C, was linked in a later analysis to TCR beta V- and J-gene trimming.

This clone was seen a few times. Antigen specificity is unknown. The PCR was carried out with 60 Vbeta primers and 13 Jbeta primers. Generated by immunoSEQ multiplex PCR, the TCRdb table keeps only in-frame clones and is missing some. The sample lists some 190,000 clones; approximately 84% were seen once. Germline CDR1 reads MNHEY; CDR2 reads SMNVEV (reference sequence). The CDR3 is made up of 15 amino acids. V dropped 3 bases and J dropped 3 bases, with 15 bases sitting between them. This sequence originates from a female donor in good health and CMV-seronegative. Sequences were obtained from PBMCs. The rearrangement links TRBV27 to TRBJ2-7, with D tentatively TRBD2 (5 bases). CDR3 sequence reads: CASSFNGEQIYEQYF. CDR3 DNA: TGTGCCAGCAGTTTCAATGGGGAGCAAATCTACGAGCAGTACTTC.